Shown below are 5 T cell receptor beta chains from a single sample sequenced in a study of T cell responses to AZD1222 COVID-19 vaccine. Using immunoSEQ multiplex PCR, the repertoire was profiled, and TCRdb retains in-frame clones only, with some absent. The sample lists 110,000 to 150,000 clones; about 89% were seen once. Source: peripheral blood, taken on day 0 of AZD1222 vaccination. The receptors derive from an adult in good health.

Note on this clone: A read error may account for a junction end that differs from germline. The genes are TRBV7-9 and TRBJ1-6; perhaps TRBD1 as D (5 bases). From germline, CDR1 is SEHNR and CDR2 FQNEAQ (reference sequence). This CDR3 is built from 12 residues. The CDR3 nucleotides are TGTGCCAGCAGTTTAGACAGCCACCCCCTCCACTTT. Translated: CASSLDSHPLHF.

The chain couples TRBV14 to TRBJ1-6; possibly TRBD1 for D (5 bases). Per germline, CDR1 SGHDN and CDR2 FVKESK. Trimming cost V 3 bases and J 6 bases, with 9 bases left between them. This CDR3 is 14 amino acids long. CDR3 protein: CASSQYGGNSPLHF. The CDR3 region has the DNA TGTGCCAGCAGCCAGTACGGGGGTAATTCACCCCTCCACTTT.

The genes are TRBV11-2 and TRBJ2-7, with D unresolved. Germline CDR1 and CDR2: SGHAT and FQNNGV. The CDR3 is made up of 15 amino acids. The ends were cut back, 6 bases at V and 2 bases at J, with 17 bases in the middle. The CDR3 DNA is TGTGCCAGCAGGGCCCCTGCAGCCTCGACCTACGAGCAGTACTTC. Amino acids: CASRAPAASTYEQYF.

The CDR3 is CASRTDRSSYNEQFF. CDR3 sequence (DNA): TGTGCCAGCCGAACCGACCGGAGCTCCTACAATGAGCAGTTCTTC. This chain joins TRBV6-5 and TRBJ2-1; no definite D call. The CDR3 covers 15 residues. Germline CDR1 MNHEY, CDR2 SVGAGI. Trimming removed 8 bases from V and 0 bases from J, with 14 bases in between.

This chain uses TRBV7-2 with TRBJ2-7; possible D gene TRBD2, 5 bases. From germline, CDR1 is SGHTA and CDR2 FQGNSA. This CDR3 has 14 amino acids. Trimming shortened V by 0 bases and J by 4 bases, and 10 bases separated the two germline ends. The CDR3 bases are TGTGCCAGCAGCTTAGCCCTGGGCGGGTACGAGCAGTACTTC. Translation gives CASSLALGGYEQYF.